A single sample is the source of the 22 T cell receptor beta chains below, sequenced in a study of T cell responses to AZD1222 COVID-19 vaccine. Sequencing was performed with immunoSEQ multiplex PCR; in TCRdb, only in-frame clones are kept and a portion is missing. This sample carries around 140,000 clones, around 83% of them seen once, and the ten largest clones take around 5.1%. The sample consisted of peripheral blood, taken 28 days after the second AZD1222 dose. The receptors here all came from an adult who received the AZD1222 COVID-19 vaccine.

This rearrangement joins TRBV7-8 to TRBJ1-3; no firm D call. The CDR3 spans 18 residues. The germline V gene has CDR1 SGHVS and CDR2 FQNEAQ. V gave up 0 bases and J gave up 2 bases, with 17 bases separating them. For the CDR3, the DNA is TGTGCCAGCAGCTTAGCGGGGATTCAGCGTTACCCTGGAAACACCATATATTTT. Translated: CASSLAGIQRYPGNTIYF.

The gene calls are TRBV5-8 and TRBJ1-5, with a possible D match to TRBD1 (6 bases). V was cut by 6 bases and J by 0 bases, with 22 bases left in between. Germline-derived CDR1 and CDR2 are SGHTS and YDEGEE. The CDR3 contains 18 residues. The CDR3 loop is CASIPVAGAALSNQPQHF. CDR3 nucleotide sequence: TGTGCCAGCATCCCAGTGGCAGGGGCGGCCCTTAGCAATCAGCCCCAGCATTTT. Filled out from reference TRBV5-8 and TRBJ1-5, the complete variable domain reads EAGVTQSPTHLIKTRGQQATLRCSPISGHTSVYWYQQALGLGLQFLLWYDEGEERNRGNFPPRFSGRQFPNYSSELNVNALELEDSALYLCASIPVAGAALSNQPQHFGDGTRLSIL.

The rearrangement joins TRBV6-5 to TRBJ1-6, with D perhaps TRBD1 (5 bases). Between the trimmed V and J ends, which lost 7 bases and 11 bases, there was a span of 18 bases. This CDR3 has 14 residues. Germline assignment: CDR1 MNHEY and CDR2 SVGAGI. The CDR3: CASNRDAGKTPLHF. The CDR3 bases are TGTGCCAGCAATCGGGACGCAGGGAAAACACCCCTCCACTTT.

The chain links TRBV6-4 to TRBJ2-7; 7 bases are shared with TRBD2. The CDR3 spans 15 residues. Losses at the gene ends were 3 bases for V and 0 bases for J; bases not matched to a gene: 5. Per germline, CDR1 MRHNA and CDR2 SNTAGT. CDR3 nucleotides: TGTGCCAGCAGTGAGGCGGGGGACCCCTCCTACGAGCAGTACTTC. It is translated as CASSEAGDPSYEQYF.

This clone occurred once. This chain links TRBV27 with TRBJ1-5, with no clear D. The CDR3 is made up of 14 amino acids. Germline-derived CDR1 and CDR2 are MNHEY and SMNVEV (reference sequence). Trimming left V 7 bases short and J 0 bases short, with 10 bases between. The CDR3 loop is CASKADNSNQPQHF. CDR3 DNA: TGTGCCAGCAAGGCGGATAATAGCAATCAGCCCCAGCATTTT.

The chain carries TRBV2 and TRBJ2-3; 7 bases line up with TRBD2. Germline trimming cut 5 bases from V and 2 bases from J; bases unmatched to any gene: 7. The CDR3 contains 15 residues. In germline, CDR1 is SNHLY, CDR2 FYNNEI. CDR3 sequence reads: CASSSGTTSTDTQYF. In DNA form, the CDR3 reads TGTGCCAGCAGTTCCGGGACTACTTCCACAGATACGCAGTATTTT.

The chain carries TRBV28 and TRBJ1-5, with 11 bases lining up with TRBD1. Per the germline V gene, CDR1 is MDHEN and CDR2 is SYDVKM. V shed 7 bases, J shed 5 bases, and the junction held 7 bases outside the gene matches. The CDR3 sequence is 15 residues long. The CDR3 reads CASITGQGVDQPQHF. CDR3 bases: TGTGCCAGCATCACGGGACAGGGGGTGGATCAGCCCCAGCATTTT.

The chain has TRBV3-1 (or the pseudogene TRBV3-2) and TRBJ2-5, with 14 bases identical to TRBD2. This CDR3 is built from 17 residues. Germline-derived CDR1 and CDR2 are LGHDT and YNNKEL (reference sequence). The V segment lost 3 bases and the J segment 4 bases; nucleotides outside the gene matches: 7. Here the CDR3 reads CASSQNTGTSGRETQYF. The CDR3 DNA reads TGTGCCAGCAGCCAGAACACAGGGACTAGCGGGAGAGAGACCCAGTACTTC.

The chain joins TRBV12-3 or TRBV12-4 to TRBJ2-1; D remains ambiguous. The CDR3 extends over 13 amino acids. Trimming shortened V by 5 bases and J by 10 bases, and 15 bases separated the two germline ends. In nucleotides, the CDR3 is TGTGCCAGCAGTCCCCTAGGTAGAGGCGAGCAGTTCTTC. Its translation is CASSPLGRGEQFF.

The chain combines TRBV14 with TRBJ2-5, with D possibly being TRBD1 or TRBD2 (5 bases each). Germline CDR1 and CDR2: SGHDN and FVKESK. The CDR3 sequence is 16 residues long. Trimming left V 2 bases short and J 4 bases short, with 17 bases between. CDR3 in DNA: TGTGCCAGCAGCCAATGGGGTTCAGGGAGCCGAGAGACCCAGTACTTC. Its protein product is CASSQWGSGSRETQYF.

The V and J genes are TRBV11-2 and TRBJ1-4; maybe TRBD1 (6 bases). The CDR3 is 15 amino acids. V lost 6 bases to trimming and J lost 6 bases, with 17 bases between them. Germline V gives CDR1 SGHAT, CDR2 FQNNGV. The CDR3: CASSSVQGGDEKLFF. As DNA, the CDR3 is TGTGCCAGCAGTTCCGTACAGGGAGGTGATGAAAAACTGTTTTTT.

The chain employs TRBV15 and TRBJ2-4; D is possibly TRBD1 or TRBD2 (6 bases each). Trimming cost V 6 bases and J 3 bases, with 12 bases left between them. In germline, CDR1 is LNHNV, CDR2 YYDKDF (reference sequence). This CDR3 is built from 14 residues. CDR3 protein: CATSLGGGKNIQYF. In nucleotides, the CDR3 is TGTGCCACCAGTCTCGGGGGCGGCAAAAACATTCAGTACTTC.

The J gene is TRBJ2-3, the V gene TRBV3-1 (or the pseudogene TRBV3-2); the match to TRBD2 covers 9 bases. The germline gives CDR1 LGHDT, CDR2 YNNKEL (reference sequence). This CDR3 contains 18 residues. The V and J ends lost 3 bases and 1 base, in that order; junction bases with no gene match: 11. The CDR3, as DNA: TGTGCCAGCAGCCAGGGTAGCGGGAGATGGCAGGGCACAGATACGCAGTATTTT. The encoded protein is CASSQGSGRWQGTDTQYF.

The rearrangement uses TRBV5-6 and TRBJ1-5; D is perhaps TRBD1 (5 bases). The V end lost 2 bases, the J end lost 2 bases, and 11 bases lay between the germline ends. CDR1 SGHDT and CDR2 YYEEEE come from the germline V gene. This CDR3 is 15 amino acids long. The CDR3 DNA reads TGTGCCAGCAGCTTCCTCCGGGACGGCAATCAGCCCCAGCATTTT. Its protein is CASSFLRDGNQPQHF. The complete variable domain, with remaining parts taken from reference TRBV5-6 and TRBJ1-5, reads DAGVTQSPTHLIKTRGQQVTLRCSPKSGHDTVSWYQQALGQGPQFIFQYYEEEERQRGNFPDRFSGHQFPNYSSELNVNALLLGDSALYLCASSFLRDGNQPQHFGDGTRLSIL.

The chain combines TRBV6-1 with TRBJ1-1; maybe TRBD1 (5 bases). CDR3 length: 12 amino acids. Germline V lookup: CDR1 MNHNS, CDR2 SASEGT. V gave up 2 bases and J gave up 11 bases, with 12 bases separating them. In DNA, the CDR3 is TGTGCCAGCAGTGAATGGGGCGCGGAGGCTTTCTTT. Protein: CASSEWGAEAFF.

This clone has just one count. This chain links TRBV28 with TRBJ1-1, with 7 positions matching TRBD1. Germline CDR1 and CDR2: MDHEN and SYDVKM. The CDR3 consists of 12 residues. V lost 9 bases, J lost 7 bases, and 8 bases stayed unmatched. The CDR3 nucleotides are TGTGCCAGTGAGACAGGGACTGGTGAAGCTTTCTTT. The encoded protein is CASETGTGEAFF.

The chain combines TRBV11-3 with TRBJ2-5; 9 bases agree with TRBD1. TRBJ2-7 matches the DNA end more closely, so the J call is doubtful. The CDR3 is 13 amino acids. Germline CDR1 and CDR2: SGHNT and YENEEA. In DNA form, the CDR3 reads TGTGCCAGCAGCCCAACAGGGGGCGACGAGCAGTACTTC. Translation: CASSPTGGDEQYF.

The rearrangement joins TRBV30 to TRBJ2-3, with a weak D call TRBD1 (6 bases). Trimming shortened V by 2 bases and J by 5 bases, and 8 bases separated the two germline ends. There are 12 residues in the CDR3. The germline V gene has CDR1 GTSNPN and CDR2 SVGIG (reference sequence). DNA of the CDR3: TGTGCCTGGAGTAGAGGGGGAGATACGCAGTATTTT. Translating it yields CAWSRGGDTQYF.

This clone was detected a few times. This chain's CDR3 is CASSLLPSLNTEAFF. The CDR3 DNA is TGTGCCAGCAGCTTACTCCCATCCCTGAACACTGAAGCTTTCTTT. This chain uses TRBV11-2 with TRBJ1-1; unclear D gene. The CDR3 spans 15 residues. Germline CDR1 is SGHAT and CDR2 is FQNNGV. Trimming left V 2 bases short and J 0 bases short, with 10 bases between.

J is TRBJ2-7 and V is TRBV6-2 or TRBV6-3; possibly TRBD1 for D (6 bases). The germline CDR1 and CDR2 sequences are MNHEY and SVGEGT. CDR3 length: 15 amino acids. The V and J ends lost 5 bases and 3 bases respectively, with 17 bases between them. CDR3 residues: CASSPQTGIGYEQYF. CDR3 bases: TGTGCCAGCAGTCCCCAAACAGGGATCGGCTACGAGCAGTACTTC.

The J gene is TRBJ2-1, the V gene TRBV7-9; TRBD2 matches 11 bases. This CDR3 comprises 14 residues. Germline V lookup: CDR1 SEHNR, CDR2 FQNEAQ (reference sequence). With 5 bases clipped from V and 9 bases from J, the junction kept 6 bases outside the gene matches. DNA of the CDR3: TGTGCCAGCAGCCCTAGCGGGAGGCTGATTGAGCAGTTCTTC. Residues: CASSPSGRLIEQFF.

The chain uses TRBV7-6 and TRBJ1-3; 7 bases line up with TRBD1. The V gene end was trimmed by 5 bases and the J gene end by 0 bases; junction bases not matched to a gene: 4. Germline V gives CDR1 SGHVS, CDR2 FNYEAQ. The CDR3 length is 15 residues. CDR3 sequence: CASSAGTASGNTIYF. In DNA form, the CDR3 reads TGTGCCAGCAGCGCCGGGACAGCCTCTGGAAACACCATATATTTT.